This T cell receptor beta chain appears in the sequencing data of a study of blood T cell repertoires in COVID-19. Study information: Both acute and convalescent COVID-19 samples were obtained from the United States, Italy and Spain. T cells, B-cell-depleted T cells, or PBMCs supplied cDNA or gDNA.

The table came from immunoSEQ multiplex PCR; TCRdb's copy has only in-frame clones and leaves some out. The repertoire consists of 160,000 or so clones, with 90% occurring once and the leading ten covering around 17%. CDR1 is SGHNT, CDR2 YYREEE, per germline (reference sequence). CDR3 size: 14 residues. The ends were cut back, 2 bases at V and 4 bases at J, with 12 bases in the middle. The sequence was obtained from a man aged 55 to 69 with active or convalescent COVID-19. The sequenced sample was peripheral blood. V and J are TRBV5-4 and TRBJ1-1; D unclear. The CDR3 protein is CASSLSGLGTEAFF. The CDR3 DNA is TGTGCCAGCAGCTTATCGGGGTTGGGCACTGAAGCTTTCTTT.